The clone carrying this T cell receptor beta chain was counted ten times or more. The data originate from a study of blood T cells in healthy people across ages. A sample-barcoded 5' primer and a J-beta primer mix were used in a second PCR of roughly 7 to 11 cycles. TCRdb used MiXCR to reprocess the 5' RACE reads, holding one entry per CDR3 protein. The sample shows some 900,000 distinct CDR3 sequences, 45% to 50% of them seen only once. The CDR3 is 13 residues long. Germline CDR1 is SGHTA and CDR2 is FQGNSA. V was trimmed by 1 base and J by 7 bases, leaving 10 bases between them. The clonotype was recovered from a man aged 30 to 39 in good health. The chain employs TRBV7-2 and TRBJ1-2; D unclear. Sequenced material: blood. CDR3 DNA sequence: TGTGCCAGCAGCTTAGATTTAGAAAGTGGCTACACCTTC. Translated, it gives CASSLDLESGYTF. Variable domain in full (rest from reference TRBV7-2 and TRBJ1-2): GAGVSQSPSNKVTEKGKDVELRCDPISGHTALYWYRQSLGQGLEFLIYFQGNSAPDKSGLPSDRFSAERTGGSVSTLTIQRTQQEDSAVYLCASSLDLESGYTFGSGTRLTVV.